This T cell receptor (beta chain) was recorded in a study of T-cell reconstitution after alpha-beta-depleted transplantation in children. TCRbeta library construction was performed incorporating unique molecular identifiers. TCRdb reanalysed the PCR reads using MiXCR and keeps one entry per CDR3 protein. The sample holds about 540,000 distinct CDR3 sequences, roughly 18% seen once. CDR3 length equals 13 residues. Germline lookup yields CDR1 MNHEY and CDR2 SMNVEV (reference sequence). Worth noting for this clonotype: The junction departs from germline at one end; a sequencing error may be responsible.

Sequences were derived from PBMCs from the stem cell graft donor, sampled from the stem cell graft. The receptor comes from a human donor who donated a stem cell graft to a child with acute lymphoblastic leukemia. This chain connects TRBV27 to TRBJ2-3; tentative D call: TRBD2 (6 bases). This chain's CDR3 is CASSLSRGDTQYF. CDR3 nucleotides: TGTGCCAGCAGCTTATCCCGGGGGGATACGCAGTATTTT.